This T cell receptor (beta chain) was obtained from a study of T cells in Graves' hyperthyroidism and ophthalmopathy. As concerns this clonotype: Its target is not known.

Researchers took RNA transcripts and amplified the TCR beta CDR3 regions from them. The study used the HTBI primer set for a first-round RT-PCR of the TCR CDR3. One entry per CDR3 protein, called by TCRdb with MiXCR from the multiplex PCR reads. The sample consists of about 250,000 distinct CDR3 sequences, 24% of them appearing once. Study-level findings and limits: The majority of expanded thyroid clonotypes above 0.001 also appeared in blood.

Orbital computed tomography and thyroid ultrasound, together with serum TRAb and thyroxine and clinical symptoms, were used for diagnoses. This CDR3 spans 14 amino acids. The germline V gene has CDR1 MNHNS and CDR2 SASEGT. The V end lost 4 bases, the J end lost 6 bases, and 16 bases lay between the germline ends. The receptor's source is a woman aged 40 to 49 with Graves' ophthalmopathy. The chain is built from TRBV6-1 and TRBJ2-7; D is unclear. Material for sequencing was blood. The CDR3 loop is CASSGAPRNSEQYF. The CDR3 region has the DNA TGTGCCAGCAGTGGCGCCCCTAGGAATTCCGAGCAGTACTTC.